These T cell receptor beta chains were read from a single sample in a study of T-cell memory formation after mild COVID-19. Using its own MiXCR run on the 5' RACE reads, TCRdb lists one record per CDR3 protein. Of approximately 300,000 distinct CDR3 sequences in the sample, 15% to 20% were seen once. The specimen was PBMCs or a T cell subset sorted from them (not recorded which). These receptors were taken from a man between 18 and 29 years old who had mild COVID-19 (a few samples of this study predate the infection). Cell type and time point are not known. Both conserved end residues are part of each CDR3. Each record gives: V gene, clone size, J gene, D gene, CDR3 DNA, CDR3 protein. D genes are given only for firm matches. A clone size is listed for some rows: how often the clone was seen (once, few, many), or a class if it is expanded.

v_gene: TRBV23-1; abundance: many; j_gene: TRBJ2-2; d_gene: NA; CDR3nt: TGCGCCAGCAGTCAATCGGCAGGGCCGGGCACCGGGGAGCTGTTTTTT; CDR3aa: CASSQSAGPGTGELFF
v_gene: TRBV4-1; abundance: few; j_gene: TRBJ1-3; d_gene: NA; CDR3nt: TGCGCCAGCAGCCAACGGGCCGGGGCTGGAGGAAACACCATATATTTT; CDR3aa: CASSQRAGAGGNTIYF
v_gene: TRBV7-2; abundance: few; j_gene: TRBJ2-1; d_gene: TRBD1; CDR3nt: TGTGCCAGCAGCCCGCGCCCCGGGACAGGCAACAATGAGCAGTTCTTC; CDR3aa: CASSPRPGTGNNEQFF
v_gene: TRBV10-1; abundance: NA; j_gene: TRBJ2-7; d_gene: NA; CDR3nt: TGCGCCAGCAGTGAGAAAAGGATTACGAGCGAGCAGTACTTC; CDR3aa: CASSEKRITSEQYF
v_gene: TRBV29-1; abundance: few; j_gene: TRBJ2-5; d_gene: NA; CDR3nt: TGCAGCGTTTGGGAAGGAGAGACCCAGTACTTC; CDR3aa: CSVWEGETQYF
v_gene: TRBV12-3/TRBV12-4; abundance: NA; j_gene: TRBJ2-3; d_gene: TRBD2; CDR3nt: TGTGCCAGCAGTTTCGACGGGGGGGCCAGTAATACGCAGTATTTT; CDR3aa: CASSFDGGASNTQYF
v_gene: TRBV7-3; abundance: NA; j_gene: TRBJ2-2; d_gene: TRBD2; CDR3nt: TGTGCCAGCAGACCTGAAGCGGGGGACCACACCGGGGAGCTGTTTTTT; CDR3aa: CASRPEAGDHTGELFF
v_gene: TRBV28; abundance: NA; j_gene: TRBJ1-2; d_gene: NA; CDR3nt: TGTGCCAGCAGAGACCAGGGGACCTATGGCTACACCTTC; CDR3aa: CASRDQGTYGYTF
v_gene: TRBV6-5; abundance: NA; j_gene: TRBJ2-3; d_gene: TRBD1; CDR3nt: TGTGCCAGCAGTTACTTTGGGACAGGGACAGATACGCAGTATTTT; CDR3aa: CASSYFGTGTDTQYF
v_gene: TRBV7-2; abundance: few; j_gene: TRBJ2-1; d_gene: NA; CDR3nt: TGTGCCAGCAGCGCGACTAGAAACTACAATGAGCAGTTCTTC; CDR3aa: CASSATRNYNEQFF
v_gene: TRBV5-4; abundance: NA; j_gene: TRBJ2-2; d_gene: NA; CDR3nt: TGTGCCAGCAGCTTGACACAGGCGACCGGGGAGCTGTTTTTT; CDR3aa: CASSLTQATGELFF
v_gene: TRBV7-2; abundance: many; j_gene: TRBJ1-1; d_gene: NA; CDR3nt: TGTGCCAGCAGCTTTGCTATCGACAGGAACACTGAAGCTTTCTTT; CDR3aa: CASSFAIDRNTEAFF
v_gene: TRBV15; abundance: NA; j_gene: TRBJ2-3; d_gene: NA; CDR3nt: TGTGCCACCAGCCGTTTTAAAGGCTTCCGCACAGATACGCAGTATTTT; CDR3aa: CATSRFKGFRTDTQYF
v_gene: TRBV6-5; abundance: NA; j_gene: TRBJ1-6; d_gene: NA; CDR3nt: TGTGCCAGCAGGCGAGACCCCAGCTCCTATAATTCACCCCTCCACTTT; CDR3aa: CASRRDPSSYNSPLHF
v_gene: TRBV20-1; abundance: NA; j_gene: TRBJ1-2; d_gene: NA; CDR3nt: TGCAGTGCGACGACCCCAACAGGGAAGGGCTACACCTTC; CDR3aa: CSATTPTGKGYTF
v_gene: TRBV11-3; abundance: NA; j_gene: TRBJ2-5; d_gene: NA; CDR3nt: TGTGCCAGCAGCCCAGGGGACTCTTCGGGAGAGACCCAGTACTTC; CDR3aa: CASSPGDSSGETQYF
v_gene: TRBV12-3/TRBV12-4; abundance: few; j_gene: TRBJ1-1; d_gene: NA; CDR3nt: TGTGCCAGCAGTTTTTGGCCCGTTTACGGGGAGAACACTGAAGCTTTCTTT; CDR3aa: CASSFWPVYGENTEAFF
v_gene: TRBV20-1; abundance: NA; j_gene: TRBJ2-3; d_gene: NA; CDR3nt: TGCAGTGCTAGGACCGGCCCTAGCACAGATACGCAGTATTTT; CDR3aa: CSARTGPSTDTQYF
v_gene: TRBV4-2; abundance: few; j_gene: TRBJ2-7; d_gene: NA; CDR3nt: TGTGCCAGCAGCCAAGATACAACCTACGAGCAGTACTTC; CDR3aa: CASSQDTTYEQYF
v_gene: TRBV7-9; abundance: NA; j_gene: TRBJ2-3; d_gene: NA; CDR3nt: TGTGCCAGCAGCCCGGGGCCCCAGCAGACGCAGTATTTT; CDR3aa: CASSPGPQQTQYF
v_gene: TRBV4-3; abundance: NA; j_gene: TRBJ1-2; d_gene: NA; CDR3nt: TGCGCCAGCAGCCAAGACGGGGCTGACTATGGCTACACCTTC; CDR3aa: CASSQDGADYGYTF
v_gene: TRBV5-1; abundance: NA; j_gene: TRBJ1-2; d_gene: TRBD1; CDR3nt: TGCGCCAGCAGCCCGGGACAGGGTGGTGGCTACACCTTC; CDR3aa: CASSPGQGGGYTF
v_gene: TRBV6-1; abundance: NA; j_gene: TRBJ2-3; d_gene: TRBD2; CDR3nt: TGTGCCAGCAGCCCCGGGGGAGGGCCCGATACGCAGTATTTT; CDR3aa: CASSPGGGPDTQYF
v_gene: TRBV6-5; abundance: few; j_gene: TRBJ1-4; d_gene: TRBD1; CDR3nt: TGTGCCAGCAGTTACGTATCTACAGGGGGAACTGAAAAACTGTTTTTT; CDR3aa: CASSYVSTGGTEKLFF
v_gene: TRBV27; abundance: NA; j_gene: TRBJ1-3; d_gene: NA; CDR3nt: TGTGCCAGCAGAAGGATGGTAAGAAGAAACACCATATATTTT; CDR3aa: CASRRMVRRNTIYF
v_gene: TRBV20-1; abundance: NA; j_gene: TRBJ2-7; d_gene: TRBD2; CDR3nt: TGCAGTGCTAGCGGGGGGAGAAACTACGAGCAGTACTTC; CDR3aa: CSASGGRNYEQYF
v_gene: TRBV2; abundance: NA; j_gene: TRBJ1-4; d_gene: NA; CDR3nt: TGTGCCAGCATTAGTTCAGGGGAAAAACTGTTTTTT; CDR3aa: CASISSGEKLFF
v_gene: TRBV5-1; abundance: few; j_gene: TRBJ1-5; d_gene: NA; CDR3nt: TGCGCCAGCAGCTTGGATTCGGGTATTCAGCCCCAGCATTTT; CDR3aa: CASSLDSGIQPQHF
v_gene: TRBV4-3; abundance: NA; j_gene: TRBJ1-2; d_gene: TRBD1; CDR3nt: TGCGCCAGCAGCCAAGATCGGGACAGGGACTATGGCTACACCTTC; CDR3aa: CASSQDRDRDYGYTF
v_gene: TRBV3-1; abundance: NA; j_gene: TRBJ2-7; d_gene: NA; CDR3nt: TGTGCCAGCAGCCCCCGGAGGGCTAGATCCTACGAGCAGTACTTC; CDR3aa: CASSPRRARSYEQYF
v_gene: TRBV7-2; abundance: few; j_gene: TRBJ1-1; d_gene: NA; CDR3nt: TGTGCCAGCAGCCAAGGACCCGGGTCGTACACTGAAGCTTTCTTT; CDR3aa: CASSQGPGSYTEAFF
v_gene: TRBV20-1; abundance: few; j_gene: TRBJ1-2; d_gene: NA; CDR3nt: TGCAGTGCTAGAGATGGGCAAATTAACTATGGCTACACCTTC; CDR3aa: CSARDGQINYGYTF
v_gene: TRBV6-1; abundance: NA; j_gene: TRBJ2-3; d_gene: NA; CDR3nt: TGTGCCAGCAGTGTTTTTCTCGCCGGCACAGATACGCAGTATTTT; CDR3aa: CASSVFLAGTDTQYF
v_gene: TRBV12-3/TRBV12-4; abundance: few; j_gene: TRBJ1-1; d_gene: NA; CDR3nt: TGTGCCAGCAGTTTACGTCCGCTTGGGGCTTTCTTT; CDR3aa: CASSLRPLGAFF